This TCR beta chain was identified in a study of human T cells and chemical hapten exposure. Time point: pre-sensitization, week 0. Described treatment: therapeutic diphenylcyclopropenone sensitization with weekly scalp DPC. Blood draws preceded each patch test application. The study drew its donors from alopecia patients who were 18 to 70 years old and suitable for DPC. Each CDR3 protein gets one entry after TCRdb re-called the RACE reads with MiXCR. This table has tens of thousands of distinct CDR3 sequences, 8.5% to 10% appearing once. V lost 5 bases and J lost 6; bases outside the gene matches: 7. The germline V gene encodes CDR1 SGHAT and CDR2 FQNNGV. This CDR3 is 15 amino acids long. This clonotype has a count of ten or more.

This rearrangement joins TRBV11-2 to TRBJ2-1; TRBD2 matches 10 bases. The receptor was isolated from a woman between 40 and 55 years old with alopecia areata. Some clones in this sample may be carry-over from other donors' samples. The specimen was whole blood, collected in connection with sensitization to the hapten diphenylcyclopropenone (DPC). The CDR3 reads CASSTERGGPNEQFF. In DNA, the CDR3 is TGTGCCAGCAGCACGGAGCGGGGGGGCCCCAATGAGCAGTTCTTC.